What follows are 32 T cell receptor beta chains derived from one specimen sequenced in a study of blood T cell repertoires in COVID-19 (TCRdb year 2020). Library generation was performed with the immunoSEQ multiplex PCR assay. In its TCRdb copy, this immuneACCESS table keeps in-frame sequences only and misses some clones. Where compared with another copy, unresolved V genes explain less than half of these, and the others have no known cause. Counted in this sample were over 130,000 clones; 70% to 80% of them appeared once. The top ten constitute approximately 9% of the sample. Material for sequencing was peripheral blood. The receptors originated from a woman aged 50 to 60 with active or convalescent COVID-19.

The J gene is TRBJ1-1, the V gene TRBV25-1, with unresolved D. The CDR3 totals 12 residues. The germline gives CDR1 MGHDK, CDR2 SYGVNS. V dropped 7 bases and J dropped 1 base, with 7 bases sitting between them. In DNA form, the CDR3 reads TGTGCCAGCATAAACAAGAACACTGAAGCTTTCTTT. This translates into CASINKNTEAFF.

This chain links TRBV18 with TRBJ2-1, with a possible D match to TRBD2 (5 bases). The CDR3 runs to 15 residues. Germline CDR1 and CDR2: KGHSH and LQKENI. The V gene lost 3 bases and the J gene lost 3 bases, with 12 bases spanning the gap. CDR3 bases: TGTGCCAGCTCACCTGGACTGGCCCTCTACAATGAGCAGTTCTTC. Amino acids: CASSPGLALYNEQFF. The full variable domain, completed using reference TRBV18 and TRBJ2-1, is NAGVMQNPRHLVRRRGQEARLRCSPMKGHSHVYWYRQLPEEGLKFMVYLQKENIIDESGMPKERFSAEFPKEGPSILRIQQVVRGDSAAYFCASSPGLALYNEQFFGPGTRLTVL.

This clone was recorded a few times. The chain is built from TRBV28 and TRBJ1-4, with a tentative D call TRBD1 (5 bases). Germline CDR1 and CDR2: MDHEN and SYDVKM. The CDR3 is 15 residues long. Trimming stripped 0 bases from V and 2 bases from J, with 7 bases between. Here the CDR3 DNA reads TGTGCCAGCAGTTTATGGGGGCGGACTAATGAAAAACTGTTTTTT. It encodes CASSLWGRTNEKLFF.

The chain carries TRBV11-3 and TRBJ2-1; 7 bases match TRBD2. The CDR3 is made up of 15 amino acids. Germline loops: CDR1 SGHNT, CDR2 YENEEA. The trim removed 1 base at V and 1 base at J, leaving 1 base unmatched. CDR3 in amino acids: CASSLAGGSYNEQFF. The CDR3 nucleotides are TGTGCCAGCAGCTTAGCGGGAGGATCCTACAATGAGCAGTTCTTC.

The rearrangement joins TRBV4-3 to TRBJ2-6, with D unresolved. This CDR3 contains 16 residues. V lost 4 bases, J lost 0 bases, and 10 bases lay in between. Germline lookup yields CDR1 LGHNA and CDR2 YSLEER. Here the CDR3 DNA reads TGCGCCAGCAGCCCCATCAGCGACTCTGGGGCCAACGTCCTGACTTTC. Translated, it gives CASSPISDSGANVLTF.

The chain uses TRBV6-2 or TRBV6-3 and TRBJ2-3; 7 bases fit TRBD1. In germline, CDR1 is MNHEY, CDR2 SVGEGT. The CDR3 contains 16 residues. Unmatched junction bases numbered 10, after V lost 5 bases and J lost 2 bases. Written as DNA, the CDR3 is TGTGCCAGCAGTCCCCGGACAGGAGATACCACAGATACGCAGTATTTT. Encoded protein: CASSPRTGDTTDTQYF.

The chain links TRBV19 to TRBJ1-5, with 8 bases fitting TRBD1. CDR3 length: 18 amino acids. V lost 5 bases to trimming and J lost 3 bases; unmatched junction nucleotides: 15. Germline values: CDR1 LNHDA, CDR2 SQIVND (reference sequence). The CDR3 region has the DNA TGTGCCAGTAGTGGACCGGGACAGGTGTTTGTGGACAATCAGCCCCAGCATTTT. Its translation is CASSGPGQVFVDNQPQHF.

Regarding this clone: The junction does not match germline at one end; this may be a read error. The genes are TRBV7-4 and TRBJ2-2; weak D call: TRBD1 (6 bases). The CDR3 is 17 amino acids. Germline V gene lookup returns CDR1 SGHVT and CDR2 SQSDAQ. The CDR3 protein is CASSSINRAVKNRGAVF. CDR3 in DNA: TGTGCCAGCAGCTCTATCAACAGGGCAGTAAAAAACCGGGGAGCTGTTTTT.

This clone appeared a few times. The sample contains more than one DNA sequence encoding this CDR3. The V and J genes are TRBV18 and TRBJ1-5; 10 bases are shared with TRBD1. Trimming cost V 3 bases and J 5 bases; bases outside gene matches: 4. The germline V gene has CDR1 KGHSH and CDR2 LQKENI. The CDR3 length is 15 residues. The chain's CDR3 is CASSPTGTGDQPQHF. As DNA, the CDR3 is TGTGCCAGCTCACCCACGGGGACAGGGGATCAGCCCCAGCATTTT.

The chain joins TRBV7-7 to TRBJ2-7; D is possibly TRBD1 (6 bases). V was pared by 2 bases and J by 0 bases, with 11 bases between. Germline V lookup: CDR1 SSHAT, CDR2 FNYEAQ (reference sequence). The CDR3 totals 15 residues. CDR3 amino acids: CASSLYTGPSYEQYF. The CDR3 nucleotides are TGTGCCAGCAGCTTATATACAGGGCCCTCCTACGAGCAGTACTTC.

V and J are TRBV6-5 and TRBJ2-2, with D perhaps TRBD1 (5 bases). V was cut by 5 bases and J by 1 base, with 11 bases left in between. The CDR3 has 15 residues. In germline, CDR1 is MNHEY, CDR2 SVGAGI. CDR3 sequence: CASSKTDLNTGELFF. DNA for the CDR3: TGTGCCAGCAGTAAGACAGACTTGAACACCGGGGAGCTGTTTTTT.

The rearrangement links TRBV6-2 or TRBV6-3 to TRBJ2-7; 11 bases line up with TRBD2. V lost 1 base and J lost 3; bases outside the gene matches: 5. CDR3 length: 16 amino acids. Germline V gene lookup returns CDR1 MNHEY and CDR2 SVGEGT. CDR3 DNA sequence: TGTGCCAGCAGTTACTTGACTAGCGGGAATTACTACGAGCAGTACTTC. It encodes CASSYLTSGNYYEQYF.

The rearrangement links TRBV2 to TRBJ2-1; D gene unclear. The CDR3 spans 16 residues. CDR1 is SNHLY and CDR2 is FYNNEI in the germline V gene. Trimming pared 2 bases from V and 0 bases from J, leaving 11 bases between. This chain's CDR3 is CASSETRISSYNEQFF. CDR3 nucleotides: TGTGCCAGCAGTGAAACACGTATAAGCTCCTACAATGAGCAGTTCTTC.

The chain uses TRBV21-1 and TRBJ1-5; the D call in the table, TRBD1, was not verified against the DNA. TRBV21-1 corresponds to a pseudogene. This CDR3 spans 18 amino acids. The CDR3 region has the DNA TGTGCCAGCAGCTCCACTGGTAGGGGCAAAAACTGCAATCAGCCCCAGCATTTT. Amino acids: CASSSTGRGKNCNQPQHF.

This chain joins TRBV19 and TRBJ1-5, with TRBD1 matching 8 bases. The germline gives CDR1 LNHDA, CDR2 SQIVND (reference sequence). V gave up 4 bases and J gave up 6 bases; unmatched junction bases: 14. The CDR3 covers 17 residues. The CDR3 here is CASSRSLGQGWSQPQHF. In DNA form, the CDR3 reads TGTGCCAGTAGTAGGAGCTTAGGACAGGGCTGGAGTCAGCCCCAGCATTTT. The full variable domain, rest sourced from reference TRBV19 and TRBJ1-5, is DGGITQSPKYLFRKEGQNVTLSCEQNLNHDAMYWYRQDPGQGLRLIYYSQIVNDFQKGDIAEGYSVSREKKESFPLTVTSAQKNPTAFYLCASSRSLGQGWSQPQHFGDGTRLSIL.

The genes are TRBV4-1 and TRBJ2-1; no firm D call. This CDR3 comprises 14 residues. V dropped 2 bases and J dropped 15 bases, with 20 bases sitting between them. Germline assignment: CDR1 MGHRA and CDR2 YSYEKL. In DNA, the CDR3 is TGCGCCAGCAGCCAACAAGCTCCCAGCGCCCTCCTGTTCTTC. Protein product: CASSQQAPSALLFF.

The chain couples TRBV19 to TRBJ1-3; 7 bases map to TRBD1. From germline, CDR1 is LNHDA and CDR2 SQIVND (reference sequence). The V and J ends lost 5 bases and 2 bases, in that order; junction bases with no gene match: 9. The CDR3 runs to 16 residues. CDR3 nucleotides: TGTGCCAGTAGTCCTGCGGGGGGACAGCCTGGAAACACCATATATTTT. Encoded protein: CASSPAGGQPGNTIYF.

The chain combines TRBV19 with TRBJ1-1, with TRBD1 matching over 10 bases. The CDR3 runs 16 residues. The germline gives CDR1 LNHDA, CDR2 SQIVND (reference sequence). The V and J ends lost 5 bases and 3 bases, in that order; junction bases with no gene match: 9. CDR3 sequence (DNA): TGTGCCAGTAGTCGACAGGGGGCAGCGGGGGACACTGAAGCTTTCTTT. The encoded protein is CASSRQGAAGDTEAFF.

The chain carries TRBV4-3 and TRBJ1-6; TRBD1 aligns across 10 bases. J lost 9 bases, V lost 3 bases, and 14 bases had no gene match. CDR1 and CDR2 (germline): LGHNA, YSLEER. The CDR3 spans 18 residues. This chain's CDR3 is CASSQTTGGPALGSPLHF. CDR3 DNA: TGCGCCAGCAGCCAGACGACAGGGGGCCCAGCCCTAGGTTCACCCCTCCACTTT.

This clone was observed a handful of times. The rearrangement uses TRBV7-2 and TRBJ2-7; a weak D match, TRBD1 (6 bases). This CDR3 is 14 amino acids long. Germline CDR1 is SGHTA and CDR2 is FQGNSA. V was shortened by 4 bases and J by 4 bases, with 14 bases between the two germline ends. The CDR3 sequence: CASSWGPGYYEQYF. The CDR3 DNA is TGTGCCAGCAGCTGGGGGCCCGGATATTACGAGCAGTACTTC.

The chain recombines TRBV11-3 with TRBJ1-2; the match to TRBD1 covers 8 bases. CDR3 size: 18 residues. Per the germline V gene, CDR1 is SGHNT and CDR2 is YENEEA. Losses at the gene ends were 1 base for V and 2 bases for J; bases not matched to a gene: 12. CDR3 residues: CASSLVRKDRGRNYGYTF. CDR3 DNA: TGTGCCAGCAGCTTAGTTCGCAAAGACAGGGGAAGAAACTATGGCTACACCTTC.

V usage is TRBV10-3 and J usage is TRBJ1-6, with D possibly matching TRBD1 (6 bases). From germline, CDR1 is ENHRY and CDR2 SYGVKD. The ends were cut back, 2 bases at V and 8 bases at J, with 10 bases in the middle. The CDR3 extends over 14 amino acids. The CDR3 reads CAISEGGADSPLHF. The CDR3 nucleotides read TGTGCCATCAGTGAGGGGGGCGCGGATTCACCCCTCCACTTT.

Only one count was recorded for this clone. V and J are TRBV6-2 or TRBV6-3 and TRBJ2-7; D gene uncertain. Trimming cost V 0 bases and J 1 base, with 7 bases left between them. The CDR3 contains 14 residues. Germline CDR1 and CDR2: MNHEY and SVGEGT. CDR3 residues: CASSYSAMSYEQYF. The CDR3 bases are TGTGCCAGCAGTTACTCTGCTATGTCCTACGAGCAGTACTTC.

The chain has TRBV11-3 and TRBJ2-2; tentative D call: TRBD1 (5 bases). This CDR3 is built from 14 residues. V lost 2 bases, J lost 5 bases, and 9 bases lay in between. The germline V gene encodes CDR1 SGHNT and CDR2 YENEEA. The CDR3 sequence: CASSLQGTTGELFF. As DNA, the CDR3 is TGTGCCAGCAGCTTACAGGGTACAACCGGGGAGCTGTTTTTT. Combining the CDR3 with reference TRBV11-3 and TRBJ2-2 gives the whole variable domain EAGVVQSPRYKIIEKKQPVAFWCNPISGHNTLYWYLQNLGQGPELLIRYENEEAVDDSQLPKDRFSAERLKGVDSTLKIQPAELGDSAVYLCASSLQGTTGELFFGEGSRLTVL.

The chain links TRBV7-2 to TRBJ2-7; TRBD2 agrees at 8 bases. J was trimmed by 0 bases and V by 5 bases; bases with no gene match: 9. This CDR3 has 16 residues. Looked up from germline, CDR1 is SGHTA and CDR2 is FQGNSA. The chain's CDR3 is CASSRSGVLSSYEQYF. In DNA form, the CDR3 reads TGTGCCAGCAGCCGTAGCGGGGTTTTGAGCTCCTACGAGCAGTACTTC.

This clone has only a few counts. The chain links TRBV7-9 to TRBJ2-7; 9 bases fit TRBD1. Germline V gives CDR1 SEHNR, CDR2 FQNEAQ (reference sequence). CDR3 length equals 14 residues. V shed 1 base, J shed 3 bases, and the junction held 1 base outside the gene matches. CDR3 DNA: TGTGCCAGCAGCTTAGGGGGACAGGGCTACGAGCAGTACTTC. Translating it yields CASSLGGQGYEQYF. The full variable domain, rest sourced from reference TRBV7-9 and TRBJ2-7, is DTGVSQNPRHKITKRGQNVTFRCDPISEHNRLYWYRQTLGQGPEFLTYFQNEAQLEKSRLLSDRFSAERPKGSFSTLEIQRTEQGDSAMYLCASSLGGQGYEQYFGPGTRLTVT.

The rearrangement joins TRBV30 to TRBJ1-4, with D hard to call. Trimming took off 3 bases at V and 0 bases at J, with 2 bases between the two ends. The CDR3 consists of 12 residues. In germline, CDR1 is GTSNPN, CDR2 SVGIG (reference sequence). CDR3 sequence (DNA): TGTGCCTGGAGCTCAACTAATGAAAAACTGTTTTTT. It translates to CAWSSTNEKLFF.

The rearrangement joins TRBV7-3 to TRBJ1-3; possibly TRBD1 for D (5 bases). Trimming pared 4 bases from V and 7 bases from J, leaving 11 bases between. The CDR3 consists of 13 residues. Per the germline V gene, CDR1 is SGHTA and CDR2 is FQGTGA. CDR3 bases: TGTGCCAGCAGCTCCCCGGGGGGTAACACCATATATTTT. Translation: CASSSPGGNTIYF.

J is TRBJ2-1 and V is TRBV6-6; TRBD1 agrees at 12 bases. The CDR3 runs to 13 residues. Germline assignment: CDR1 MNHNY and CDR2 SVGAGI (reference sequence). J was trimmed by 7 bases and V by 10 bases; bases with no gene match: 5. The CDR3 bases are TGTGCCACCGGGACAGGGGGCCTAAATGAGCAGTTCTTC. Translation: CATGTGGLNEQFF.

The rearrangement links TRBV5-1 to TRBJ2-1, with 9 bases matching TRBD2. Germline CDR1 reads SGHRS; CDR2 reads YFSETQ. The CDR3 length is 16 residues. V lost 3 bases and J lost 1; bases outside the gene matches: 5. The CDR3 bases are TGCGCCAGCAGCTCGTTAAGCGGGGGGTCCTACAATGAGCAGTTCTTC. Translating gives CASSSLSGGSYNEQFF.

This clone was counted a single time. The chain carries TRBV9 and TRBJ1-1; 9 bases agree with TRBD1. This CDR3 has 16 residues. Germline values: CDR1 SGDLS, CDR2 YYNGEE. J was trimmed by 4 bases and V by 3 bases; bases with no gene match: 10. The CDR3: CASSAYTGGAGTEAFF. The CDR3 nucleotides are TGTGCCAGCAGCGCCTACACAGGGGGCGCGGGCACTGAAGCTTTCTTT.

V gene TRBV3-1 (or the pseudogene TRBV3-2) combines with J gene TRBJ2-1; 11 nucleotides match TRBD2. V shed 4 bases, J shed 7 bases, and the junction held 9 bases outside the gene matches. This CDR3 region has 16 residues. Germline-derived CDR1 and CDR2 are LGHDT and YNNKEL (reference sequence). The CDR3 loop is CASSRVSGGAGNEQFF. The CDR3, as DNA: TGTGCCAGCAGCCGGGTTAGCGGGGGGGCCGGGAATGAGCAGTTCTTC.